This T cell receptor (beta chain) is drawn from a study of blood T cell repertoires in COVID-19. On the study more broadly: COVID-19 samples, acute and convalescent, were from the United States, Italy and Spain. The cDNA or gDNA used as material had been derived from T cells, B-cell-depleted T cells, or PBMCs.

Sequencing used immunoSEQ multiplex PCR; TCRdb keeps in-frame clones, though not all of them. This sample has roughly 220,000 clones, with approximately 81% found just once. V gave up 0 bases and J gave up 1 base, with 3 bases separating them. Germline loops: CDR1 MDHEN, CDR2 SYDVKM. The CDR3 contains 13 residues. The receptor was isolated from a man aged 50 to 60 who had recovered from COVID-19. The source material was peripheral blood. The chain joins TRBV28 to TRBJ2-5; unclear D gene. Here the CDR3 reads CASSLWSQETQYF. Here the CDR3 DNA reads TGTGCCAGCAGTTTATGGAGCCAAGAGACCCAGTACTTC.